The 2 T cell receptor beta chains listed next were all sequenced from one sample in a study of blood T cell repertoires in COVID-19 (dated by TCRdb to 2020 to 2022). Library generation was performed with the immunoSEQ multiplex PCR assay. Not all clones reach the TCRdb copy of this immuneACCESS table, which keeps in-frame sequences only. Checked studies attribute under half of the gap to unresolved V genes and leave the rest unexplained. This sample has 190,000 or so clones in its table, and approximately 78% of those were observed once. The top ten hold 2.5% to 3% of the sample. Sequencing used peripheral blood. The receptors here all came from a woman aged 80 or over with active or convalescent COVID-19.

The rearrangement joins TRBV28 to TRBJ2-5; no reliable D call. Trimming took off 3 bases at V and 3 bases at J, with 8 bases between the two ends. The V gene's germline CDR1 is MDHEN and CDR2 SYDVKM. The CDR3 extends over 13 amino acids. Here the CDR3 DNA reads TGTGCCAGCAGTTTCAGATCAGAAGAGACCCAGTACTTC. Its translation: CASSFRSEETQYF.

The rearrangement joins TRBV5-1 to TRBJ1-1; D is uncertain. This CDR3 is 14 amino acids long. V lost 0 bases, J lost 0 bases, and 6 bases lay in between. CDR1 and CDR2 from the germline V gene are SGHRS and YFSETQ. The CDR3 nucleotides read TGCGCCAGCAGCTTGGCCCTTCTGAACACTGAAGCTTTCTTT. Amino acids: CASSLALLNTEAFF.